Listed below are T cell receptor beta chains from one sample, sequenced in a study of cytomegalovirus exposure and HLA in healthy donors. Here immunoSEQ multiplex PCR was the method, and the copy in TCRdb shows in-frame clones only, minus some. The table records approximately 220,000 clones, approximately 88% of them present only once. Sequenced input: PBMCs. The receptors come from a boy aged 2-9 years in good health and CMV-seronegative. The CDR3 runs from the conserved cysteine through the conserved F or W. Fields, in order: J gene, D gene, V gene, CDR3 protein. D genes are given only for firm matches.

j_call: TRBJ2-2; d_call: -; v_call: TRBV2; cdr3_aa: CASSSGVNTGELFF
j_call: TRBJ1-1; d_call: -; v_call: TRBV2; cdr3_aa: CASSDLPGTEAFF
j_call: TRBJ1-2; d_call: -; v_call: TRBV4-1; cdr3_aa: CASSRQQTTTYGYTF
j_call: TRBJ1-2; d_call: -; v_call: TRBV2; cdr3_aa: CASSNQGNYGYTF
j_call: TRBJ2-7; d_call: TRBD1; v_call: TRBV10-3; cdr3_aa: CAISAVQGVRAYEQYF
j_call: TRBJ1-2; d_call: -; v_call: TRBV30; cdr3_aa: CAWSATPTGGYTF
j_call: TRBJ1-3; d_call: -; v_call: TRBV14; cdr3_aa: CASSQRQGKGNTIYF
j_call: TRBJ2-7; d_call: TRBD1; v_call: TRBV2; cdr3_aa: CASKGTGSSYEQYF
j_call: TRBJ1-4; d_call: -; v_call: TRBV4-1; cdr3_aa: CASSHLRQGSEKLFF
j_call: TRBJ1-5; d_call: TRBD1; v_call: TRBV6-1; cdr3_aa: CASGRTAGGGQPQHF
j_call: TRBJ2-6; d_call: -; v_call: TRBV6-6; cdr3_aa: CASSTASGANVLTF
j_call: TRBJ1-2; d_call: -; v_call: TRBV27; cdr3_aa: CASRSGDNYGYTF
j_call: TRBJ2-3; d_call: TRBD2; v_call: TRBV2; cdr3_aa: CASSVRQRGGRSRDTQYF
j_call: TRBJ1-4; d_call: -; v_call: TRBV6-6; cdr3_aa: CASSYSCEKLFF
j_call: TRBJ1-1; d_call: TRBD1; v_call: TRBV19; cdr3_aa: CASSPGQAVNTEAFF
j_call: TRBJ2-3; d_call: -; v_call: TRBV6-5; cdr3_aa: CASSERGFQDTQYF
j_call: TRBJ2-1; d_call: TRBD2; v_call: TRBV6-4; cdr3_aa: CASRGVDSAGGGYNEQFF
j_call: TRBJ2-7; d_call: TRBD2; v_call: TRBV19; cdr3_aa: CASSVSGGAQGEQYF
j_call: TRBJ1-5; d_call: -; v_call: TRBV9; cdr3_aa: CASSSGANQPQHF
j_call: TRBJ2-7; d_call: -; v_call: TRBV6-5; cdr3_aa: CASSYTGLYEQYF
j_call: TRBJ2-5; d_call: TRBD2; v_call: TRBV11-2; cdr3_aa: CASSLGPSGGETQYF
j_call: TRBJ1-5; d_call: -; v_call: TRBV4-2; cdr3_aa: CASSQDGSNQPQHF
j_call: TRBJ1-3; d_call: TRBD1; v_call: TRBV11-2; cdr3_aa: CASSRTGGFGNTIYF
j_call: TRBJ1-6; d_call: -; v_call: TRBV18; cdr3_aa: CASSPGLNSPLHF
j_call: TRBJ2-7; d_call: TRBD1; v_call: TRBV7-6; cdr3_aa: CASSPDATGGFSCEQYF
j_call: TRBJ1-2; d_call: -; v_call: TRBV6-1; cdr3_aa: CASSEGQGYGYTF
j_call: TRBJ1-2; d_call: -; v_call: TRBV4-1; cdr3_aa: CASSQDLVIDGYTF
j_call: TRBJ2-5; d_call: -; v_call: TRBV4-1; cdr3_aa: CASRRTGAETQYF
j_call: TRBJ2-1; d_call: TRBD2; v_call: TRBV25-1; cdr3_aa: CASLLAGTDPYNEQFF
j_call: TRBJ2-3; d_call: -; v_call: TRBV7-3; cdr3_aa: CASSEEDTQYF
j_call: TRBJ2-1; d_call: TRBD2; v_call: TRBV5-6; cdr3_aa: CASSRGLAGYNEQFF
j_call: TRBJ1-5; d_call: -; v_call: TRBV19; cdr3_aa: CASSIDRGRQPQHF
j_call: TRBJ1-5; d_call: TRBD1; v_call: TRBV19; cdr3_aa: CASSIGSGGSQPQHF
j_call: TRBJ1-5; d_call: -; v_call: TRBV4-1; cdr3_aa: CASSPGDSNQPQHF
j_call: TRBJ2-1; d_call: TRBD2; v_call: TRBV7-2; cdr3_aa: CASSGRGKREGRYNEQFF
j_call: TRBJ2-7; d_call: -; v_call: TRBV6-6; cdr3_aa: CASSYGWEYHYEQYF
j_call: TRBJ1-1; d_call: -; v_call: TRBV5-6; cdr3_aa: CASSFSEGGAFF
j_call: TRBJ1-1; d_call: -; v_call: TRBV19; cdr3_aa: CASSALEGTEAFF
j_call: TRBJ1-4; d_call: TRBD1; v_call: TRBV18; cdr3_aa: CASSSWTGEGELFF
j_call: TRBJ2-7; d_call: -; v_call: TRBV4-1; cdr3_aa: CASSQENTRYEQYF
j_call: TRBJ1-5; d_call: -; v_call: TRBV19; cdr3_aa: CASSGRDILRREPQHF
j_call: TRBJ1-1; d_call: -; v_call: TRBV29-1; cdr3_aa: CSVPAGDWEFKNTEAFF
j_call: TRBJ1-2; d_call: TRBD1; v_call: TRBV7-2; cdr3_aa: CASSFSGQGIRYGYTF
j_call: TRBJ1-1; d_call: TRBD1; v_call: TRBV5-1; cdr3_aa: CASSWDRGDTEAFF
j_call: TRBJ2-3; d_call: TRBD2; v_call: TRBV30; cdr3_aa: CAWVSGRAGTDTQYF
j_call: TRBJ2-7; d_call: TRBD1; v_call: TRBV5-4; cdr3_aa: CASRSGTETHEQYF
j_call: TRBJ1-1; d_call: -; v_call: TRBV7-9; cdr3_aa: CASSSTTRGAFF
j_call: TRBJ2-3; d_call: TRBD2; v_call: TRBV5-5; cdr3_aa: CASSLLISGGTDTQYF
j_call: TRBJ2-7; d_call: -; v_call: TRBV7-8; cdr3_aa: CASSSNSGRHEQYF
j_call: TRBJ2-3; d_call: TRBD2; v_call: TRBV27; cdr3_aa: CASSLLAGGPVDTQYF
j_call: TRBJ2-3; d_call: -; v_call: TRBV19; cdr3_aa: CASSLGATDTQYF
j_call: TRBJ2-7; d_call: TRBD2; v_call: TRBV6-4; cdr3_aa: CASSAGGGAYEQYF
j_call: TRBJ2-1; d_call: TRBD2; v_call: TRBV6-1; cdr3_aa: CASSEASSGPYNEQFF
j_call: TRBJ2-3; d_call: -; v_call: TRBV10-3; cdr3_aa: CAISEWEGTDTQYF
j_call: TRBJ1-3; d_call: -; v_call: TRBV10-3; cdr3_aa: CAIKQAAILFSGNTIYF
j_call: TRBJ1-1; d_call: -; v_call: TRBV6-5; cdr3_aa: CASSYSPGMNTEAFF
j_call: TRBJ2-7; d_call: -; v_call: TRBV21-1; cdr3_aa: CASSRDPGLGFYEQYF
j_call: TRBJ1-1; d_call: -; v_call: TRBV7-8; cdr3_aa: CASSLGLPQGDSNTEAFF
j_call: TRBJ2-4; d_call: -; v_call: TRBV27; cdr3_aa: CASSLAGRRVDIQYF